The T cell receptor (beta chain) described here comes from a study of cytomegalovirus exposure and HLA in healthy donors. Study conclusions and caveats: Presence/absence analyses took donor sequencing depth as roughly uniform. The study designated around 150 TCR beta chains cytomegalovirus-associated.

This CDR3 is built from 14 residues. The V end lost 3 bases, the J end lost 1 base, and 9 bases lay between the germline ends. Germline CDR1 MDHEN, CDR2 SYDVKM. About this clone: Antigen unknown.

60 Vbeta and 13 Jbeta primers were used in PCR. Clones were read by immunoSEQ multiplex PCR, and TCRdb kept only the in-frame ones, dropping some. The table includes about 160,000 clones, roughly 83% detected once. The sequence was obtained from a young woman in good health and CMV-seronegative. Sequenced sample: PBMCs. The gene calls are TRBV28 and TRBJ1-2, with a possible D match to TRBD1 (6 bases). CDR3 amino acids: CASSFRGGNYGYTF. The CDR3 nucleotides read TGTGCCAGCAGTTTCAGGGGCGGTAACTATGGCTACACCTTC.